This TCR beta chain was observed in a study of CD8 T cells in Susac syndrome. Whole-study findings and limits: The TCR sequencing and HLA analysis in the study involved a relatively small number of individuals, as the study acknowledged.

Sequencing targeted TCR beta in blood CD8+ and CD4+ T cells. Trimming left V 2 bases short and J 5 bases short, with 12 bases between. Germline loops: CDR1 GTSNPN, CDR2 SVGIG (reference sequence). This CDR3 spans 13 amino acids. On this clonotype itself: Its antigen is not known.

When the RNA was reverse transcribed, random hexamers were used with an input of roughly 0.45 to 1 ug. A single record per CDR3 protein comes from TCRdb applying MiXCR to the immunoSEQ multiplex PCR reads. The table lists under 200,000 distinct CDR3 sequences, around 96% of them singletons, with about 0.12% in the top ten. The source material was CD4+ T cells from PBMCs. This chain connects TRBV30 to TRBJ2-5; D not resolved. This clonotype was obtained from a human donor with Susac syndrome. CDR3 DNA: TGTGCCTGGAGTTCAAAGTCGTGGGAGACCCAGTACTTC. Translating gives CAWSSKSWETQYF.